The rows below give T cell receptor beta chains drawn from one sample of a study of monozygotic twins with inflammatory bowel disease. Reanalyzing the 5' RACE reads, TCRdb keeps one entry per CDR3 protein, without DNA. The sample totals around 380,000 distinct CDR3 sequences; its top ten clones hold 2% to 3%. The sample was blood. These receptors were taken from a human donor with ulcerative colitis or Crohn's disease, or a healthy co-twin of an affected twin (not recorded which). Both conserved end residues are part of each CDR3.

J,V,CDR3
TRBJ2-5,TRBV5-1,CASSFSGAETQYF
TRBJ2-3,TRBV9,CASSVVGSGVTDTQYF
TRBJ2-1,TRBV7-9,CASSPKGGGYNEQFF
TRBJ2-5,TRBV29-1,CSVPGRLEETQYF
TRBJ1-5,TRBV6-1,CASSLQVGDRNQPQHF
TRBJ1-1,TRBV5-1,CASSAMVGKQTEAFF
TRBJ2-5,TRBV6-1,CGTRRYQETQYF
TRBJ1-5,TRBV7-9,CASSLGTVPNQPQHF
TRBJ1-5,TRBV19,CASSMVLSNQPQHF
TRBJ2-1,TRBV11-2,CASSLVPQLTYNEQFF
TRBJ1-5,TRBV12-3/TRBV12-4,CASSAWTGDRPQHF
TRBJ2-4,TRBV29-1,CSVERLAGGLKNIQYF
TRBJ2-3,TRBV5-1,CASSRGGPKGTDTQYF
TRBJ1-2,TRBV5-1,CASSGTGGVDFGYTF
TRBJ2-1,TRBV20-1,CSASSAGDNNEQFF
TRBJ1-1,TRBV5-1,CASAVRGGDTEAFF
TRBJ2-2,TRBV5-1,CASSGLAGGDTGELFF
TRBJ1-1,TRBV20-1,CSARTSSTLGEAFF
TRBJ1-1,TRBV6-2/TRBV6-3,CASSFLGGETEAFF
TRBJ2-2,TRBV27,CASSLITGDGELFF
TRBJ1-4,TRBV3-1,CASSQTPNRVWEKLFF
TRBJ1-6,TRBV27,CASSFTQALNSPLHF
TRBJ1-1,TRBV20-1,CSAREGGVNAEAFF
TRBJ2-2,TRBV5-1,CASSSRDSWTGELFF
TRBJ2-7,TRBV7-2,CASSFSGPPEQYF
TRBJ1-5,TRBV20-1,CSGPGQGGWDGNQPQHF
TRBJ1-1,TRBV12-3/TRBV12-4,CASSFRELGRLTTLNTEAFF
TRBJ2-7,TRBV6-1,CASSRETGTGLYEQYF
TRBJ2-2,TRBV5-5,CASSSKWVPGELFF
TRBJ2-6,TRBV28,CASSLSYPGANVLTF
TRBJ2-5,TRBV18,CASSPRQASQETQYF
TRBJ2-1,TRBV5-4,CASSPQTSYNEQFF
TRBJ2-1,TRBV30,CACPGAGDSYNEQFF
TRBJ2-1,TRBV5-1,CASSLRREQSEQFF
TRBJ1-6,TRBV14,CASSQDFGSYNSPLHF
TRBJ1-3,TRBV28,CASSFTRFSGNTIYF
TRBJ1-4,TRBV7-2,CASSLVEYEKLFF
TRBJ1-1,TRBV5-1,CASSLARGPGEAFF
TRBJ2-2,TRBV20-1,CSARDRAYRATTGELFF
TRBJ2-1,TRBV12-3/TRBV12-4,CASSRGVLYPSEQFF
TRBJ2-7,TRBV5-1,CASSLVGQGISYEQYF
TRBJ1-2,TRBV7-2,CASSLAVGSNYGYTF
TRBJ1-2,TRBV12-3/TRBV12-4,CARSLISGVSGNYGYTF
TRBJ2-4,TRBV20-1,CSASAPGGNIQYF
TRBJ2-1,TRBV5-1,CASSSGLASDEQFF
TRBJ2-7,TRBV19,CASSISPAGREQYF
TRBJ1-6,TRBV4-1,CASSQDSGHGGSPLHF
TRBJ2-6,TRBV5-4,CASSPTSDSGANVLTF
TRBJ1-2,TRBV6-5,CATKATGGYGYTF
TRBJ1-2,TRBV29-1,CSVATGVGYGYTF
TRBJ2-7,TRBV7-2,CASSLSGQGAYEQYF
TRBJ2-7,TRBV12-3/TRBV12-4,CASSLRAGSVHEQYF
TRBJ2-2,TRBV20-1,CSARGDSGELFF
TRBJ1-4,TRBV7-2,CASSLAGNRNEKLFF
TRBJ1-1,TRBV18,CASSPAKENTEAFF
TRBJ2-5,TRBV7-9,CASSSGRQSQETQYF
TRBJ2-2,TRBV5-1,CASSLYVTGELFF
TRBJ1-2,TRBV20-1,CSATRDSYGYTF
TRBJ2-1,TRBV15,CATSRQAPSTEQFF
TRBJ2-7,TRBV6-6,CASSKDRSYEQYF